This T cell receptor (beta chain) comes out of a study of blood T cell repertoires in COVID-19. The assay was immunoSEQ multiplex PCR, and TCRdb's table has in-frame clones only and misses some. Of 78,000 or so clones in the sample, approximately 80% are singletons; the top ten hold approximately 12%. The table lists this clone with a few counts. The CDR3 length is 15 residues. Germline CDR1 and CDR2: KGHSH and LQKENI. The ends lost 0 bases at V and 6 bases at J; junction bases unmatched: 5. The TCR comes from a man older than 75 with acute or convalescent COVID-19. The sequencing sample was made of peripheral blood. V and J are TRBV18 and TRBJ2-1; 7 positions agree with TRBD2. The CDR3 nucleotides read TGTGCCAGCTCACCACCGAGCGGGGCAGGCAATGAGCAGTTCTTC. Translating it yields CASSPPSGAGNEQFF.